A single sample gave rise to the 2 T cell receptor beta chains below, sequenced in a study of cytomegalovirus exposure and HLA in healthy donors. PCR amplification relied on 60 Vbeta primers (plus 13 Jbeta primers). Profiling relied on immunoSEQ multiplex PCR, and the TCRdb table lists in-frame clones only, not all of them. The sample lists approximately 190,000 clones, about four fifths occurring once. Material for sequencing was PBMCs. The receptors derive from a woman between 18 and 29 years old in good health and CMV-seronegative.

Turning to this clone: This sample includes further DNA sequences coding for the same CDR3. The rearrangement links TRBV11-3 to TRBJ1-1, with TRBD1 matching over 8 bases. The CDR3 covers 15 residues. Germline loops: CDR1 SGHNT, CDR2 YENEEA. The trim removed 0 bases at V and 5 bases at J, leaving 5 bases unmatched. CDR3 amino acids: CASSLDGQGGTEAFF. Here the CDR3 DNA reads TGTGCCAGCAGCTTAGACGGACAGGGAGGGACTGAAGCTTTCTTT. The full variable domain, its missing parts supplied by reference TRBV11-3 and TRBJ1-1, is EAGVVQSPRYKIIEKKQPVAFWCNPISGHNTLYWYLQNLGQGPELLIRYENEEAVDDSQLPKDRFSAERLKGVDSTLKIQPAELGDSAVYLCASSLDGQGGTEAFFGQGTRLTVV.

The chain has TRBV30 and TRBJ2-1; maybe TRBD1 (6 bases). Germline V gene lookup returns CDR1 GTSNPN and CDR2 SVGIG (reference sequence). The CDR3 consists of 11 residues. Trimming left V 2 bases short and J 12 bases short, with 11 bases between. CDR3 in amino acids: CAWSYAQGQFF. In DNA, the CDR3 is TGTGCCTGGAGTTACGCACAGGGGCAGTTCTTC.